The 9 T cell receptor beta chains reported below all come from one sample, sequenced in a study of CD8 T cells in ankylosing spondylitis. Each CDR3 protein is one row after TCRdb ran MiXCR on the 5' RACE reads. Among a few hundred thousand distinct CDR3 sequences, 10% to 13% were seen once, and the ten largest hold about a fifth. The specimen sequenced was blood, either unsorted or a sorted T cell fraction (not recorded which). The source is a male donor with ankylosing spondylitis or in good health (not recorded which).

The chain has TRBV10-3 and TRBJ2-2, with 9 bases that match TRBD2. This CDR3 has 15 residues. Trimming took 11 bases from V and 5 from J; bases not matched to a gene: 12. Germline CDR1 is ENHRY and CDR2 is SYGVKD. CDR3 region: CASSAAGGVTGELFF. The CDR3 coding sequence is TGTGCCTCAAGCGCCGCGGGGGGGGTGACCGGGGAGCTGTTTTTT.

This clonotype appeared many times. The chain combines TRBV5-5 with TRBJ1-2; a weak D match, TRBD1 (5 bases). The CDR3 covers 16 residues. Trimming shortened V by 4 bases and J by 4 bases, and 20 bases separated the two germline ends. Germline V lookup: CDR1 SGHKS, CDR2 YYEKEE (reference sequence). The CDR3 protein is CASSLGEQASFYGYTF. The CDR3 DNA follows: TGTGCCAGCAGCCTCGGTGAACAGGCCTCATTCTATGGCTACACCTTC.

In this sample, this clonotype turned up a few times. Here the CDR3 reads CASSPDRGPQETQYF. The CDR3 DNA follows: TGTGCCAGCAGCCCCGACAGGGGTCCCCAAGAGACCCAGTACTTC. The chain combines TRBV5-6 with TRBJ2-5, with 8 bases aligning to TRBD1. V was pared by 4 bases and J by 1 base, with 6 bases of the junction left unmatched. The germline V gene encodes CDR1 SGHDT and CDR2 YYEEEE. The CDR3 sequence is 15 residues long. The entire variable domain, with the rest obtained from reference TRBV5-6 and TRBJ2-5, is as follows: DAGVTQSPTHLIKTRGQQVTLRCSPKSGHDTVSWYQQALGQGPQFIFQYYEEEERQRGNFPDRFSGHQFPNYSSELNVNALLLGDSALYLCASSPDRGPQETQYFGPGTRLLVL.

This clonotype appeared many times. V gene TRBV12-3 or TRBV12-4 combines with J gene TRBJ2-7, with D tentatively TRBD2 (5 bases). Between the trimmed V and J ends, which lost 5 bases and 6 bases, there was a span of 23 bases. The CDR3 sequence is 16 residues long. The CDR3 bases are TGTGCCAGCAGTCTATATGGACTGCGCCCCGAGGGCGAGCAGTACTTC. It codes for CASSLYGLRPEGEQYF.

V gene TRBV24-1 combines with J gene TRBJ2-1; 11 positions agree with TRBD2. This CDR3 is built from 17 residues. J was trimmed by 3 bases and V by 4 bases; bases with no gene match: 7. The germline V gene has CDR1 KGHDR and CDR2 SFDVKD. CDR3 amino acids: CATSDLGTSGYYNEQFF. In DNA form, the CDR3 reads TGTGCCACCAGTGACCTAGGGACTAGCGGTTACTACAATGAGCAGTTCTTC.

Note on this clonotype: This may be a read error: a much more frequent sequence differs by one nucleotide. V gene TRBV12-3 or TRBV12-4 combines with J gene TRBJ1-3; 9 positions match TRBD1. V gave up 9 bases and J gave up 2 bases; unmatched junction bases: 2. The CDR3 totals 13 residues. CDR3 nucleotides: TGTGCCAGACAGGGGGCTGCTGGAAACACCATATATTTT. Translating gives CARQGAAGNTIYF.

This clonotype was counted a few times. The chain employs TRBV7-2 and TRBJ2-3; 11 positions match TRBD2. After removal of 5 bases from V and 6 bases from J, the junction contained 13 bases not matched to a gene. The germline gives CDR1 SGHTA, CDR2 FQGNSA. The CDR3 contains 17 residues. CDR3 bases: TGTGCCAGCAGCCCCAGCCGAATAGCGGGGGGGAGGGATACGCAGTATTTT. It is translated as CASSPSRIAGGRDTQYF.

V is TRBV6-5 and J is TRBJ2-7; 7 bases match TRBD1. CDR1 and CDR2 from the germline V gene are MNHEY and SVGAGI. This CDR3 has 14 residues. V was clipped by 4 bases and J by 3 bases; unmatched bases: 6. The chain's CDR3 is CASSSGQALYEQYF. For the CDR3, the DNA is TGTGCCAGCAGTTCCGGACAGGCTCTCTACGAGCAGTACTTC.

This sequence joins TRBV3-1 and TRBJ2-4; 8 nucleotides agree with TRBD2. The CDR3 spans 16 residues. V shed 4 bases and J 6 bases; nucleotides not matched to a gene: 11. Germline CDR1 and CDR2: LGHDT and YNNKEL (reference sequence). CDR3 DNA sequence: TGTGCCAGCAGCCCGCGGGGACTAGGAGATACAAACATTCAGTACTTC. Its translation is CASSPRGLGDTNIQYF.